The following is a TCR beta chain sequence with its context. This sample was included in a study of identical twins. This CDR3 comprises 13 residues. Germline-derived CDR1 and CDR2 are MNHEY and SVGAGI. Trimming removed 0 bases at V and 5 bases at J, with 7 bases between. A universal primer site came from template switching; cDNA carried unique molecular identifiers. TCRdb called the 5' RACE reads again in MiXCR, with one record for every CDR3 protein. The table includes 400,000 to 650,000 distinct CDR3 sequences, 22% detected once. These data were likewise used in another study, on T cells expressing NK-cell markers. That study adds: It was sorted CD3+CD56-NKG2C+, CD3+CD56+NKG2C- and CD3+CD56+NKG2C+ T cells that provided the TCR beta repertoires.

Sequenced material: CD4+ T cells sorted from blood. The TCR was taken from a woman younger than 30 in good health. The V and J genes are TRBV6-5 and TRBJ1-1; the D is unclear. CDR3 DNA sequence: TGTGCCAGCAGTTACTCCTCACGGACTGAAGCTTTCTTT. Translating it yields CASSYSSRTEAFF.